This TCR beta chain was recovered during a study of spatial heterogeneity in lung cancer. Looking at the study overall: The study consistently detected more beta-chain than alpha-chain sequences. Study-wide results and limits: Counts of expanded alpha and beta TCRs within tumors tracked the tumor nonsynonymous mutation count. Alpha chains reached an estimated coverage of about 7.2% of tumor T cells, and beta chains approximately 14%.

TCRdb redid the calling of the 5' RACE reads with MiXCR, one entry per CDR3 protein. The repertoire holds a few thousand distinct CDR3 sequences, with more than 15% as singletons. Trimming took 1 base from V and 0 from J, leaving 14 bases between them. The CDR3 consists of 17 residues. Germline CDR1 is SGHNT and CDR2 is YYREEE (reference sequence). Time point meaning: sample taken at primary tumor resection. Tumor, nontumor lung or frozen PBMC supplied whole RNA that was sequenced unsorted. This clonotype was picked up a small number of times. The antigen remains unidentified. This TCR came from a male donor with early-stage non-small cell lung cancer. The chain employs TRBV5-4 and TRBJ2-4; tentatively, D is TRBD1 or TRBD2 (5 bases each). The sequenced sample was lung tumor tissue, obtained at surgery. CDR3 amino acids: CASSLFALGVAKNIQYF. In DNA form, the CDR3 reads TGTGCCAGCAGCTTGTTCGCCCTGGGGGTAGCCAAAAACATTCAGTACTTC.